The sequence of this T cell receptor (beta chain) was determined in a study of monozygotic twins with inflammatory bowel disease. Study findings and constraints: No discrimination was achieved between different T cell subtypes. It was in IBD patients that TCRbeta diversity (inverse Simpson) was lower than in healthy co-twins. Fewer shared clonotypes with others were found in IBD patients than in healthy twins, especially with disease activity.

From its re-call of the 5' RACE reads, TCRdb lists each CDR3 protein once, without DNA. The listing contains nearly 45,000 distinct CDR3 sequences. A remark on this clonotype: Its target is not known.

Whole blood that had not undergone T cell sorting provided the isolated total RNA. This CDR3 spans 15 amino acids. CDR1 is LGHDT, CDR2 YNNKEL, per germline (reference sequence). This TCR was recovered from a human donor with ulcerative colitis or Crohn's disease, or a healthy co-twin of an affected twin (not recorded which). Specimen: blood. The V call is TRBV3-1, the J call TRBJ1-2. The CDR3 loop is CASSQGASGGYGYTF.